The 19 T cell receptor beta chains in this list originate from one sample, sequenced in a study of T cell repertoires in cytomegalovirus infection. TCRdb re-analysed the reads in MiXCR, keeping a single row per CDR3 protein. The table lists under 70,000 distinct CDR3 sequences, more than 25% of them singletons. Their recognized antigens are unknown. The specimen sequenced was PBMCs, sequenced either directly or after in vitro stimulation (not recorded which). The source is a human donor in good health (CMV status not recorded). Some clones in this sample may be carry-over from other donors' samples.

Of note for this clonotype: Compared with germline, one end of the junction differs, possibly owing to a read error. This chain connects TRBV20-1 to TRBJ1-2; 9 bases are a match to TRBD1. CDR3 length equals 11 residues. Germline assignment: CDR1 DFQATT and CDR2 SNEGSKA (reference sequence). CDR3 coding DNA: TGCAGTGCTGGGGGGGGACAGGGATTTCTATTC. It is translated as CSAGGGQGFLF.

The chain combines TRBV5-5 with TRBJ1-5, with D tentatively TRBD1 (5 bases). CDR3 length: 17 amino acids. Deletions cut 3 bases from V and 1 base from J, with 17 bases between. Germline V lookup: CDR1 SGHKS, CDR2 YYEKEE (reference sequence). CDR3 nucleotide sequence: TGTGCCAGCAGCTCCCAAGGGGTGTCAGGGAGCAATCAGCCCCAGCATTTT. Translating it yields CASSSQGVSGSNQPQHF. The full variable domain, its missing parts supplied by reference TRBV5-5 and TRBJ1-5, is DAGVTQSPTHLIKTRGQQVTLRCSPISGHKSVSWYQQVLGQGPQFIFQYYEKEERGRGNFPDRFSARQFPNYSSELNVNALLLGDSALYLCASSSQGVSGSNQPQHFGDGTRLSIL.

This clonotype was observed a handful of times. V usage is TRBV6-5 and J usage is TRBJ2-3; D is undetermined. CDR3 length equals 12 residues. Trimming pared 6 bases from V and 0 bases from J, leaving 4 bases between. CDR1 is MNHEY, CDR2 SVGAGI, per germline. The CDR3 coding sequence is TGTGCCAGCAGGGGTAGCACAGATACGCAGTATTTT. Its protein product is CASRGSTDTQYF.

This clonotype was observed a handful of times. This chain links TRBV7-8 with TRBJ2-3; 7 nucleotides line up with TRBD2. The CDR3 extends over 14 amino acids. The germline V gene has CDR1 SGHVS and CDR2 FQNEAQ. V shed 1 base, J shed 8 bases, and the junction held 6 bases outside the gene matches. The CDR3 DNA is TGTGCCAGCAGCTTAGGGGGTGGGGAGGGTACGCAGTATTTT. This gives the protein CASSLGGGEGTQYF.

This clonotype showed up just a few times. This rearrangement joins TRBV28 to TRBJ2-5, with 8 bases that match TRBD2. This CDR3 comprises 13 residues. Per the germline V gene, CDR1 is MDHEN and CDR2 is SYDVKM. The trim removed 7 bases at V and 5 bases at J, leaving 6 bases unmatched. CDR3 sequence reads: CASTTGGRETQYF. For the CDR3, the DNA is TGTGCCAGCACCACGGGGGGGCGGGAGACCCAGTACTTC.

This clonotype was observed a handful of times. The V call is TRBV12-3 or TRBV12-4, the J call TRBJ2-7; a weak D match, TRBD1 (5 bases). CDR3 size: 13 residues. V lost 5 bases and J 4 bases, leaving 12 bases between the germline ends. CDR3 amino acids: CASSLVGVYEQYF. The CDR3 coding sequence is TGTGCCAGCAGTCTCGTAGGGGTTTACGAGCAGTACTTC.

The rearrangement uses TRBV5-5 and TRBJ1-5; D uncertain. Germline V gene sequence: CDR1 SGHKS, CDR2 YYEKEE (reference sequence). The CDR3 extends over 14 amino acids. V was pared by 2 bases and J by 9 bases, with 15 bases between. The CDR3 reads CASSFWVILGPQHF. The CDR3 region has the DNA TGTGCCAGCAGCTTCTGGGTAATTTTGGGGCCCCAGCATTTT.

This clonotype came up a few times. The gene calls are TRBV12-3 or TRBV12-4 and TRBJ2-7; TRBD1 might be the D (6 bases). The CDR3 is 13 amino acids. Trimming pared 6 bases from V and 2 bases from J, leaving 11 bases between. CDR3 residues: CASSSGQTYEQYF. The CDR3 coding sequence is TGTGCCAGCAGCTCCGGACAGACCTACGAGCAGTACTTC.

The genes are TRBV7-2 and TRBJ2-1; 12 nucleotides agree with TRBD2. Per germline, CDR1 SGHTA and CDR2 FQGNSA. The CDR3 is 15 amino acids. The ends lost 5 bases at V and 4 bases at J; junction bases unmatched: 3. Here the CDR3 DNA reads TGTGCCAGCAGCCCTAGCGGGAGGGATTACAATGAGCAGTTCTTC. This encodes CASSPSGRDYNEQFF.

This chain connects TRBV2 to TRBJ2-7; 7 bases are a match to TRBD2. CDR1 SNHLY and CDR2 FYNNEI come from the germline V gene. This CDR3 has 13 residues. The V gene end was trimmed by 8 bases and the J gene end by 10 bases; junction bases not matched to a gene: 14. As DNA, the CDR3 is TGTGCCAGCCTTCCGGGAGGCAGGGAGCCTCAGTACTTC. It is translated as CASLPGGREPQYF.

This clonotype was seen a handful of times. The CDR3 loop is CAIPPLAGGYEQYF. The CDR3, as DNA: TGTGCCATCCCACCCCTAGCGGGAGGTTACGAGCAGTACTTC. V and J are TRBV10-3 and TRBJ2-7; the match to TRBD2 covers 11 bases. The CDR3 is 14 residues long. CDR1 ENHRY and CDR2 SYGVKD come from the germline V gene. Losses at the gene ends were 8 bases for V and 4 bases for J; bases not matched to a gene: 7.

This chain uses TRBV20-1 with TRBJ2-1; D is uncertain. Trimming took off 2 bases at V and 5 bases at J, with 16 bases between the two ends. The CDR3 consists of 15 residues. Germline CDR1 and CDR2: DFQATT and SNEGSKA (reference sequence). CDR3 bases: TGCAGTGCTAGACCCCCATTGGCGGCACACAATGAGCAGTTCTTC. Translation: CSARPPLAAHNEQFF.

This clonotype was counted between two and nine times. The chain has TRBV6-5 and TRBJ1-6; 9 bases align to TRBD1. The CDR3 contains 14 residues. In germline, CDR1 is MNHEY, CDR2 SVGAGI. V was clipped by 5 bases and J by 8 bases; unmatched bases: 4. The CDR3 sequence: CASSMTGGHSPLHF. CDR3 coding DNA: TGTGCCAGCAGTATGACAGGGGGACATTCACCCCTCCACTTT.

This clonotype has ten or more counts. V gene TRBV7-2 combines with J gene TRBJ1-3; D is unclear. Trimming shortened V by 6 bases and J by 9 bases, and 18 bases separated the two germline ends. The CDR3 is made up of 14 amino acids. Germline CDR1 reads SGHTA; CDR2 reads FQGNSA. In DNA, the CDR3 is TGTGCCAGCAGTCTTGATTGGGCCCAGACCACCATATATTTT. Translated: CASSLDWAQTTIYF.

The sample holds a few counts of this clonotype. The J gene is TRBJ2-4, the V gene TRBV28; either TRBD1 or TRBD2 may supply D (6 bases each). The V and J ends lost 5 bases and 3 bases respectively, with 11 bases between them. The CDR3 totals 14 residues. Per the germline V gene, CDR1 is MDHEN and CDR2 is SYDVKM. CDR3 coding DNA: TGTGCCAGCAGTAGCAGGGGAGGCAAAAACATTCAGTACTTC. Its protein is CASSSRGGKNIQYF.

This clonotype was observed a handful of times. This rearrangement joins TRBV7-6 to TRBJ2-2, with a weak D call TRBD1 (6 bases). Germline V CDR1 and CDR2: SGHVS, FNYEAQ. This CDR3 has 16 amino acids. V lost 5 bases, J lost 3 bases, and 16 bases lay in between. DNA of the CDR3: TGTGCCAGCAGCGACCTTTTTTCAGGGGACACCGGGGAGCTGTTTTTT. This translates into CASSDLFSGDTGELFF.

The chain is built from TRBV2 and TRBJ1-2, with D possibly TRBD1 on 6 matching bases. Germline V CDR1 and CDR2: SNHLY, FYNNEI. The CDR3 spans 16 residues. V was shortened by 3 bases and J by 4 bases, with 18 bases between the two germline ends. As DNA, the CDR3 is TGTGCCAGCAGTGATGCTTTTGGGGGCGCTTTCTATGGCTACACCTTC. Protein product: CASSDAFGGAFYGYTF.

This clonotype has a handful of counts. The chain couples TRBV20-1 to TRBJ2-3, with 11 bases fitting TRBD2. Unmatched junction bases numbered 4, after V lost 5 bases and J lost 3 bases. Germline V CDR1 and CDR2: DFQATT, SNEGSKA (reference sequence). CDR3 length equals 14 residues. The CDR3 coding sequence is TGCAGTGCTGCCACTAGCGGGAGTACAGATACGCAGTATTTT. Protein: CSAATSGSTDTQYF.

This clonotype appeared a few times. This chain joins TRBV5-1 and TRBJ1-2, with TRBD1 matching over 8 bases. Germline trimming cut 3 bases from V and 2 bases from J; bases unmatched to any gene: 3. Germline CDR1 reads SGHRS; CDR2 reads YFSETQ. The CDR3 has 14 amino acids. The CDR3 sequence is CASSWGQANYGYTF. CDR3 in DNA: TGCGCCAGCAGCTGGGGACAGGCAAACTATGGCTACACCTTC.